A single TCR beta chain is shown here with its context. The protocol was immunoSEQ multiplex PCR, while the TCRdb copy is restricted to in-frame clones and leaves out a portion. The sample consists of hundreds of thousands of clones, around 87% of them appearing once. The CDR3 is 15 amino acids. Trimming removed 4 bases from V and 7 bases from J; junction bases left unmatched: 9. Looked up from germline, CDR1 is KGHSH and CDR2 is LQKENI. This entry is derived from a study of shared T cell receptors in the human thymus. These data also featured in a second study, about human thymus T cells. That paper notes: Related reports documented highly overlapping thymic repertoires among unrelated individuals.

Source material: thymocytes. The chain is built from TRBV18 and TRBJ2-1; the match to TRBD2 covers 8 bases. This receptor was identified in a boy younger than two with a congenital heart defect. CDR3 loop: CASSQWPGGGNEQFF. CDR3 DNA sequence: TGTGCCAGCTCACAATGGCCGGGAGGGGGTAATGAGCAGTTCTTC.